The 29 T cell receptor beta chains listed next were all sequenced from one sample in a study of blood T cell repertoires in COVID-19. Profiled with immunoSEQ multiplex PCR; TCRdb holds only in-frame clones, not every one. The repertoire holds about 670,000 clones, 80% to 90% seen once, with over 0.2% in the top ten. The sample taken for sequencing was peripheral blood. The receptors were gathered from a woman under 30 with acute or convalescent COVID-19.

The chain uses TRBV7-4 and TRBJ1-6, with 8 bases lining up with TRBD1. This CDR3 contains 15 residues. CDR1 is SGHVT, CDR2 SQSDAQ, per germline. V lost 5 bases to trimming and J lost 5 bases; unmatched junction nucleotides: 5. CDR3: CASSRGTGDNSPLHF. The CDR3 DNA reads TGTGCCAGCAGCCGAGGGACAGGTGATAATTCACCCCTCCACTTT.

V is TRBV6-1 and J is TRBJ1-1; a possible D gene is TRBD1 (6 bases). The CDR3 sequence is 16 residues long. CDR1 is MNHNS, CDR2 SASEGT, per germline. The ends were cut back, 1 base at V and 3 bases at J, with 15 bases in the middle. This CDR3 is CASSEGAGRGDTEAFF. The CDR3 DNA reads as TGTGCCAGCAGTGAAGGGGCAGGGAGGGGGGACACTGAAGCTTTCTTT.

The chain links TRBV2 to TRBJ2-5; 7 bases line up with TRBD2. The V and J ends lost 5 bases and 2 bases, in that order; junction bases with no gene match: 2. Germline V CDR1 and CDR2: SNHLY, FYNNEI. The CDR3 has 13 residues. Here the CDR3 reads CASSFGGQETQYF. DNA of the CDR3: TGTGCCAGCAGTTTCGGGGGGCAAGAGACCCAGTACTTC.

The chain couples TRBV24-1 to TRBJ1-5; 9 nucleotides match TRBD1. CDR1 is KGHDR and CDR2 is SFDVKD in the germline V gene. V shed 2 bases, J shed 2 bases, and the junction held 3 bases outside the gene matches. This CDR3 is built from 16 residues. CDR3 amino acids: CATSDSRQGGNQPQHF. CDR3 coding DNA: TGTGCCACCAGTGATTCCCGACAGGGGGGCAATCAGCCCCAGCATTTT.

This rearrangement joins TRBV6-5 to TRBJ1-1; D uncertain. The CDR3 runs 11 residues. Trimming left V 5 bases short and J 10 bases short, with 11 bases between. CDR1 MNHEY and CDR2 SVGAGI come from the germline V gene. This CDR3 is CASSQFLVAFF. CDR3 bases: TGTGCCAGCAGTCAGTTCCTAGTAGCTTTCTTT.

V usage is TRBV9 and J usage is TRBJ1-3; D remains ambiguous. The germline V gene encodes CDR1 SGDLS and CDR2 YYNGEE. The CDR3 runs 15 residues. With 0 bases removed from V and 0 bases from J, the gap between germline ends came to 7 bases. Written as DNA, the CDR3 is TGTGCCAGCAGCGTAGAACAGAACTCTGGAAACACCATATATTTT. It encodes CASSVEQNSGNTIYF.

This clone was seen only once. This chain joins TRBV12-3 or TRBV12-4 and TRBJ2-7; D perhaps matches TRBD1 (6 bases). Trimming removed 3 bases from V and 6 bases from J, with 9 bases in between. The CDR3 sequence is 12 residues long. CDR3 in DNA: TGTGCCAGCAGTTTCCCAGGGGTCGAGCAGTACTTC. It specifies CASSFPGVEQYF.

The V gene is TRBV30, the J gene TRBJ1-2, with D possibly being TRBD1 (6 bases). The CDR3 spans 15 residues. Trimming removed 0 bases from V and 6 bases from J, with 17 bases in between. Germline loops: CDR1 GTSNPN, CDR2 SVGIG (reference sequence). The CDR3 spells CAWSVVAGALNGYTF. The CDR3 bases are TGTGCCTGGAGTGTAGTCGCAGGGGCCCTGAATGGCTACACCTTC. The full variable domain, completed using reference TRBV30 and TRBJ1-2, is SQTIHQWPATLVQPVGSPLSLECTVEGTSNPNLYWYRQAAGRGLQLLFYSVGIGQISSEVPQNLSASRPQDRQFILSSKKLLLSDSGFYLCAWSVVAGALNGYTFGSGTRLTVV.

The gene calls are TRBV4-1 and TRBJ2-7; maybe TRBD2 (5 bases). The CDR3 is 15 residues long. Germline V CDR1 and CDR2: MGHRA, YSYEKL. V dropped 1 base and J dropped 3 bases, with 13 bases sitting between them. Here the CDR3 reads CASSQADGVGYEQYF. As DNA, the CDR3 is TGCGCCAGCAGCCAAGCGGACGGGGTGGGCTACGAGCAGTACTTC.

This rearrangement joins TRBV3-1 (or the pseudogene TRBV3-2) to TRBJ1-3; D may be TRBD1 (6 bases). Germline CDR1 is LGHDT and CDR2 is YNNKEL (reference sequence). The CDR3 loop spans 15 amino acids. V lost 4 bases and J lost 4, with 14 bases in between. The CDR3 reads CASSPRGGEGNTIYF. CDR3 sequence (DNA): TGTGCCAGCAGCCCCCGGGGGGGCGAAGGAAACACCATATATTTT.

V and J are TRBV2 and TRBJ1-6, with D possibly TRBD1 on 5 matching bases. V was shortened by 6 bases and J by 7 bases, with 16 bases between the two germline ends. The germline V gene encodes CDR1 SNHLY and CDR2 FYNNEI. This CDR3 is 15 amino acids long. As DNA, the CDR3 is TGTGCCAGCAGCAATACTGGGGGGGTGAATTCACCCCTCCACTTT. Translating gives CASSNTGGVNSPLHF.

The V gene is TRBV4-3, the J gene TRBJ1-5; D ambiguous. V lost 0 bases and J 4 bases, leaving 10 bases between the germline ends. CDR1 and CDR2 (germline): LGHNA, YSLEER. The CDR3 is 15 residues long. CDR3 DNA: TGCGCCAGCAGCCAAGATAGACTCCCTAATCAGCCCCAGCATTTT. Its translation: CASSQDRLPNQPQHF.

This chain joins TRBV6-4 and TRBJ1-6; tentatively, D is TRBD1 (5 bases). The CDR3 is 14 amino acids. Germline V gene sequence: CDR1 MRHNA, CDR2 SNTAGT. Trimming cost V 2 bases and J 10 bases, with 12 bases left between them. In DNA, the CDR3 is TGTGCCAGCAGTGACGGGGCGGGGATCTCACCCCTCCACTTT. Protein: CASSDGAGISPLHF.

The chain carries TRBV5-1 and TRBJ2-1; D is unresolved. Germline loops: CDR1 SGHRS, CDR2 YFSETQ. Trimming took 0 bases from V and 0 from J, leaving 7 bases between them. The CDR3 covers 15 residues. DNA for the CDR3: TGCGCCAGCAGCTTGGGGGCAATCTCCTACAATGAGCAGTTCTTC. Protein product: CASSLGAISYNEQFF.

V gene TRBV6-5 combines with J gene TRBJ1-2; the match to TRBD1 covers 7 bases. The ends lost 4 bases at V and 8 bases at J; junction bases unmatched: 13. Germline V CDR1 and CDR2: MNHEY, SVGAGI. The CDR3 covers 15 residues. The CDR3 region is CASSWNRDSFEGYTF. CDR3 coding DNA: TGTGCCAGCAGTTGGAATAGGGACAGTTTTGAAGGCTACACCTTC.

This clone has just one count. The chain recombines TRBV4-1 with TRBJ2-2; TRBD1 matches 7 bases. After removal of 6 bases from V and 4 bases from J, the junction contained 5 bases not matched to a gene. The CDR3 is 14 residues long. In germline, CDR1 is MGHRA, CDR2 YSYEKL. The CDR3 sequence: CASRRAGGTGELFF. In DNA form, the CDR3 reads TGCGCCAGCAGACGTGCAGGGGGCACCGGGGAGCTGTTTTTT.

Written as DNA, the CDR3 is TGTGCCAGCAGCTTAGAACACGACTACGAGCAGTACTTC. Encoded protein: CASSLEHDYEQYF. V gene TRBV7-9 combines with J gene TRBJ2-7; the D is unclear. V lost 1 base and J lost 3, with 7 bases in between. CDR1 SEHNR and CDR2 FQNEAQ come from the germline V gene (reference sequence). The CDR3 is made up of 13 amino acids. Full variable domain (outside the CDR3, taken from reference TRBV7-9 and TRBJ2-7): DTGVSQNPRHKITKRGQNVTFRCDPISEHNRLYWYRQTLGQGPEFLTYFQNEAQLEKSRLLSDRFSAERPKGSFSTLEIQRTEQGDSAMYLCASSLEHDYEQYFGPGTRLTVT.

The gene calls are TRBV4-3 and TRBJ1-1; TRBD1 is a possible D gene (6 bases). V lost 1 base to trimming and J lost 0 bases, with 12 bases between them. CDR1 LGHNA and CDR2 YSLEER come from the germline V gene. This CDR3 contains 16 residues. CDR3 region: CASSQAPRGLNTEAFF. CDR3 coding DNA: TGCGCCAGCAGCCAAGCGCCCAGGGGTTTGAACACTGAAGCTTTCTTT.

The rearrangement joins TRBV27 to TRBJ1-1; TRBD1 is a possible D gene (6 bases). Looked up from germline, CDR1 is MNHEY and CDR2 is SMNVEV (reference sequence). Trimming took off 5 bases at V and 8 bases at J, with 21 bases between the two ends. The CDR3 loop spans 15 amino acids. CDR3 sequence reads: CASSHPAGARSEAFF. DNA for the CDR3: TGTGCCAGCAGTCACCCCGCAGGGGCTCGGTCAGAAGCTTTCTTT.

J is TRBJ1-3 and V is TRBV21-1; the table gives TRBD1 as D, unverified against the DNA. TRBV21-1 is annotated as a pseudogene. The length of the CDR3 is 20 residues. The CDR3 nucleotides read TGTGCCAGCAGCTCTCCCGTCGGGACAGGGAAGTCCAACTCTGGAAACACCATATATTTT. Translated, it gives CASSSPVGTGKSNSGNTIYF.

The CDR3 nucleotides are TGTGCCAGCAGTGACACAGGGACGACCGGGGAGCTGTTTTTT. Its translation is CASSDTGTTGELFF. V is TRBV6-4 and J is TRBJ2-2; D possibly corresponds to TRBD1 (6 bases). The germline V gene has CDR1 MRHNA and CDR2 SNTAGT. The CDR3 has 14 amino acids. V shed 2 bases and J shed 5 bases, with 9 bases lying between them.

This rearrangement joins TRBV15 to TRBJ1-5; 9 bases fit TRBD1. Germline CDR1 and CDR2: LNHNV and YYDKDF (reference sequence). V lost 3 bases and J lost 16; bases outside the gene matches: 4. This CDR3 spans 11 amino acids. Here the CDR3 reads CATSRGQGLHF. DNA for the CDR3: TGTGCCACCAGCAGGGGACAGGGTCTACATTTT.

This clone was observed a few times. The sample contains more than one DNA sequence encoding this CDR3. V and J are TRBV5-1 and TRBJ1-3; 7 bases are a match to TRBD1. Germline V gene lookup returns CDR1 SGHRS and CDR2 YFSETQ. This CDR3 region has 13 residues. After removal of 7 bases from V and 3 bases from J, the junction contained 4 bases not matched to a gene. CDR3: CASSRDSGNTIYF. The CDR3, as DNA: TGCGCCAGCTCCCGGGACAGTGGAAACACCATATATTTT. Combining the CDR3 with reference TRBV5-1 and TRBJ1-3 gives the whole variable domain KAGVTQTPRYLIKTRGQQVTLSCSPISGHRSVSWYQQTPGQGLQFLFEYFSETQRNKGNFPGRFSGRQFSNSRSEMNVSTLELGDSALYLCASSRDSGNTIYFGEGSWLTVV.

This clone was observed once. This chain links TRBV9 with TRBJ2-2; 9 nucleotides agree with TRBD2. J gave up 4 bases and V 0 bases, and 7 bases lay outside the gene matches. This CDR3 has 17 amino acids. Germline V gene sequence: CDR1 SGDLS, CDR2 YYNGEE. The DNA of the CDR3 is TGTGCCAGCAGCGTAGGAAGGGGACTAGCAGGCACCGGGGAGCTGTTTTTT. Residues: CASSVGRGLAGTGELFF.

This chain joins TRBV9 and TRBJ1-2, with D possibly being TRBD1 (6 bases). In germline, CDR1 is SGDLS, CDR2 YYNGEE. The CDR3 spans 12 residues. V dropped 3 bases and J dropped 8 bases, with 11 bases sitting between them. The CDR3 loop reads CASSEQGRGYTF. CDR3 nucleotides: TGTGCCAGCAGCGAACAGGGCCGGGGCTACACCTTC.

J is TRBJ2-3 and V is TRBV5-6, with D maybe TRBD2 (6 bases). Deletions cut 1 base from V and 5 bases from J, with 14 bases between. Germline CDR1 reads SGHDT; CDR2 reads YYEEEE. The CDR3 extends over 15 amino acids. As DNA, the CDR3 is TGTGCCAGCAGCTTGAGCCTAGCGAATATAGATACGCAGTATTTT. Translating it yields CASSLSLANIDTQYF.

This chain uses TRBV5-1 with TRBJ1-4; possibly TRBD1 for D (6 bases). Trimming stripped 0 bases from V and 8 bases from J, with 8 bases between. Germline assignment: CDR1 SGHRS and CDR2 YFSETQ. This CDR3 has 13 amino acids. CDR3 sequence reads: CASSLAGQEKLFF. The CDR3 DNA is TGCGCCAGCAGCTTGGCAGGACAGGAAAAACTGTTTTTT.

The genes are TRBV19 and TRBJ1-4, with D possibly matching TRBD1 (6 bases). With 3 bases removed from V and 4 bases from J, the gap between germline ends came to 21 bases. Germline V gives CDR1 LNHDA, CDR2 SQIVND (reference sequence). The CDR3 spans 18 residues. CDR3 region: CASSIPPGGGGGNEKLFF. The CDR3 nucleotides are TGTGCCAGTAGTATCCCCCCGGGAGGCGGAGGGGGTAATGAAAAACTGTTTTTT.

V and J are TRBV9 and TRBJ2-1; D is ambiguous. Germline CDR1 and CDR2: SGDLS and YYNGEE. The CDR3 contains 12 residues. V was trimmed by 4 bases and J by 7 bases, leaving 9 bases between them. The CDR3 nucleotides are TGTGCCAGCAGCCGTAGTGTTAATGAGCAGTTCTTC. Translation: CASSRSVNEQFF.